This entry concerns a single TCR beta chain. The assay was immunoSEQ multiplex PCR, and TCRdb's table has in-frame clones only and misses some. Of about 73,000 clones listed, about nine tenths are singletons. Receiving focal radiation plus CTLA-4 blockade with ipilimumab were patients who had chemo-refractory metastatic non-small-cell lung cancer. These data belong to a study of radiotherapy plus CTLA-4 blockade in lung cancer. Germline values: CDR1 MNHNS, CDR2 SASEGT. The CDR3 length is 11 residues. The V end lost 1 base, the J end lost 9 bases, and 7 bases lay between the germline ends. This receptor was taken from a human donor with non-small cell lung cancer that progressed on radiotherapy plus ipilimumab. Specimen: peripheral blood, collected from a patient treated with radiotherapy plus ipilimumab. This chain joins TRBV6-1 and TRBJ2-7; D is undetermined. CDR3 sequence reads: CASSEGWRQYF. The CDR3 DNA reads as TGTGCCAGCAGTGAAGGCTGGAGGCAGTACTTC.